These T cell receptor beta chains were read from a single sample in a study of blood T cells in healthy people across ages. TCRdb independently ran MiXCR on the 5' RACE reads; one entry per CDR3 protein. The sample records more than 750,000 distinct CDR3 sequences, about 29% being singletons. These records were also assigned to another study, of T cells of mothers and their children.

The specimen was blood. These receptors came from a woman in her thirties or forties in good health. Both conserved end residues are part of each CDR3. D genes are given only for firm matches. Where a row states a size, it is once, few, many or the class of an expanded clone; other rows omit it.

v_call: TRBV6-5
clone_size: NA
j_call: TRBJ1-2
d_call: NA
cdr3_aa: CASSQLRSLGYTF
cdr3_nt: TGTGCCAGCAGTCAACTACGGAGTCTGGGCTACACCTTC

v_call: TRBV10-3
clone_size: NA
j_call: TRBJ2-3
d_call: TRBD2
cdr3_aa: CAIRTSGGYRSTDTQYF
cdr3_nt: TGTGCCATCAGGACTAGCGGGGGGTATCGTAGCACAGATACGCAGTATTTT

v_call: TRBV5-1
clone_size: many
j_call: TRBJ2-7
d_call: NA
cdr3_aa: CASSLQRRQQRFSYEQYF
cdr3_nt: TGCGCCAGCAGCTTGCAGAGAAGGCAGCAGAGGTTCTCCTACGAGCAGTACTTC

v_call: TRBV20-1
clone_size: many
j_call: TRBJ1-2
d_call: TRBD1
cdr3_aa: CSYTRGQNYGYTF
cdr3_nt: TGCAGTTATACCAGGGGGCAGAACTATGGCTACACCTTC

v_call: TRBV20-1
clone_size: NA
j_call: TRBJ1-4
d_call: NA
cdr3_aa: CSATLPNEKRFF
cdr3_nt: TGCAGCGCAACCCTACCAAATGAAAAACGGTTTTTT

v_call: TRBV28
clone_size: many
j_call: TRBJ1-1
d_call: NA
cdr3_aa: CASSPLPGEAFF
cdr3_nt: TGTGCCAGCAGTCCTTTACCTGGGGAGGCTTTCTTT

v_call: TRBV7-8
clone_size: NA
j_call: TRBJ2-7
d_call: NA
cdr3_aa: CASSPPAGSAYEQYF
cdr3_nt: TGTGCCAGCAGCCCCCCTGCGGGCAGCGCCTACGAGCAGTACTTC

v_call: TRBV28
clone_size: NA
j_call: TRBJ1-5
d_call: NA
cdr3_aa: CASSLSYGGRAINQPQHF
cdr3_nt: TGTGCCAGCAGTTTATCATATGGTGGCAGGGCAATCAATCAGCCCCAGCATTTT

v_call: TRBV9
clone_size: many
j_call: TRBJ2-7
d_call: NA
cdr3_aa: CASSDKVVYEQYF
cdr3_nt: TGTGCCAGCAGCGATAAGGTGGTCTACGAGCAGTACTTC

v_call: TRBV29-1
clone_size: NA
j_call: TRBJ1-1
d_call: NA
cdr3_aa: CSVEGGLNTEAFF
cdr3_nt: TGCAGCGTTGAAGGGGGCCTGAACACTGAAGCTTTCTTT

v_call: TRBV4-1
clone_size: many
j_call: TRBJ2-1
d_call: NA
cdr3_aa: CASSHDQGSEQFF
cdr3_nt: TGCGCCAGCAGCCATGACCAGGGGTCTGAGCAGTTCTTC

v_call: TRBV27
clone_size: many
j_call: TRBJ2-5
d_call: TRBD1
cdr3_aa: CASSLQGAKTQYF
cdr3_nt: TGTGCCAGCAGTTTACAGGGGGCGAAGACCCAGTACTTC

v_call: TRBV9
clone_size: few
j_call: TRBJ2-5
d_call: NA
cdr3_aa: CASSAFGLSGETQYF
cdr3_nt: TGTGCCAGCAGCGCTTTCGGGCTTAGCGGCGAGACCCAGTACTTC

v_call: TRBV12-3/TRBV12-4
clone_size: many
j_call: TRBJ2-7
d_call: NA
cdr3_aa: CASSFTPRDEQYF
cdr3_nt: TGTGCCAGCAGTTTCACCCCCAGGGACGAGCAGTACTTC

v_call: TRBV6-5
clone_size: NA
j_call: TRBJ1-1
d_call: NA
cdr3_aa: CASSYSRATANTEAFF
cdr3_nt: TGTGCCAGCAGTTACTCGAGGGCAACAGCTAACACTGAAGCTTTCTTT

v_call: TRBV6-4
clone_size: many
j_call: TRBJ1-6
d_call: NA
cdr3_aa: CASSDNSYNSPLHF
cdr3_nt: TGTGCCAGCAGTGACAACTCCTATAATTCACCCCTCCACTTT

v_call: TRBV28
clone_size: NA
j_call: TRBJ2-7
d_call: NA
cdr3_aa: CASSLLLSPWGTSSYEQYF
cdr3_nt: TGTGCCAGCAGTTTATTATTGAGCCCCTGGGGGACCAGCTCCTACGAGCAGTACTTC